Listed here are 9 T cell receptor beta chains from one sample, sequenced in a study of cytomegalovirus exposure and HLA in healthy donors. Clones were read by immunoSEQ multiplex PCR, and TCRdb kept only the in-frame ones, dropping some. The table shows 250,000 to 350,000 clones, with roughly 90% occurring only once. Sequences were obtained from PBMCs. Source of these receptors: a woman under 30 in good health and CMV-seronegative.

In this sample, this clone turned up once. The genes are TRBV19 and TRBJ1-1; 7 bases line up with TRBD1. CDR1 and CDR2 (germline): LNHDA, SQIVND (reference sequence). This CDR3 contains 14 residues. With 6 bases clipped from V and 1 base from J, the junction kept 5 bases outside the gene matches. The CDR3: CASRSDRTNTEAFF. The CDR3 DNA sequence: TGTGCCAGTAGATCGGACAGGACGAACACTGAAGCTTTCTTT. Filled out from reference TRBV19 and TRBJ1-1, the complete variable domain reads DGGITQSPKYLFRKEGQNVTLSCEQNLNHDAMYWYRQDPGQGLRLIYYSQIVNDFQKGDIAEGYSVSREKKESFPLTVTSAQKNPTAFYLCASRSDRTNTEAFFGQGTRLTVV.

The chain couples TRBV4-2 to TRBJ2-3; D might be TRBD1 (6 bases). Germline V CDR1 and CDR2: LGHNA, YNFKEQ. V lost 1 base and J lost 6, with 14 bases in between. The CDR3 has 15 residues. CDR3 loop: CASSQVSLQGDTQYF. Here the CDR3 DNA reads TGTGCCAGCAGCCAAGTGTCACTCCAGGGGGATACGCAGTATTTT.

The chain links TRBV28 to TRBJ1-4; weak D call: TRBD1 (6 bases). CDR3 length: 15 amino acids. Looked up from germline, CDR1 is MDHEN and CDR2 is SYDVKM. Trimming left V 1 base short and J 7 bases short, with 13 bases between. As DNA, the CDR3 is TGTGCCAGCAGTTTATTCCAGGGGATAGTTGAAAAACTGTTTTTT. Its translation is CASSLFQGIVEKLFF.

CDR3 amino acids: CASSGLAGGPRYEQYF. CDR3 coding DNA: TGTGCCAGCAGTGGGCTAGCGGGAGGGCCAAGGTACGAGCAGTACTTC. J is TRBJ2-7 and V is TRBV2; TRBD2 matches at 12 bases. The CDR3 consists of 16 residues. CDR1 SNHLY and CDR2 FYNNEI come from the germline V gene. Germline trimming cut 4 bases from V and 4 bases from J; bases unmatched to any gene: 8.

The rearrangement uses TRBV2 and TRBJ2-5; D may be TRBD2 (5 bases). Between the trimmed V and J ends, which lost 6 bases and 7 bases, there was a span of 9 bases. Per germline, CDR1 SNHLY and CDR2 FYNNEI. The CDR3 is 11 residues long. The CDR3 sequence is CASRDRGTQYF. CDR3 DNA sequence: TGTGCCAGCAGGGACCGGGGGACCCAGTACTTC.

The chain is built from TRBV6-4 and TRBJ2-3; possible D gene TRBD1, 6 bases. V lost 4 bases and J 8 bases, leaving 13 bases between the germline ends. This CDR3 has 13 residues. CDR1 and CDR2 from the germline V gene are MRHNA and SNTAGT. The CDR3 protein is CASSVTLQGTQYF. The CDR3 coding sequence is TGTGCCAGCAGTGTGACCTTACAGGGTACGCAGTATTTT.

The chain has TRBV14 and TRBJ2-3; 12 bases agree with TRBD2. V lost 0 bases and J lost 6; bases outside the gene matches: 1. The CDR3 runs to 15 residues. The germline V gene has CDR1 SGHDN and CDR2 FVKESK. The CDR3 DNA sequence: TGTGCCAGCAGCCAAGATGGACTAGCGGGGGATACGCAGTATTTT. Translating gives CASSQDGLAGDTQYF.

The V gene is TRBV2, the J gene TRBJ2-7, with D possibly matching TRBD2 (5 bases). CDR3 length equals 14 residues. The germline V and J ends were trimmed by 8 bases and 3 bases, with 17 bases remaining between them. Germline V gene sequence: CDR1 SNHLY, CDR2 FYNNEI. The CDR3 spells CASAPGTRSYEQYF. CDR3 DNA sequence: TGTGCCAGCGCCCCCGGAACTAGGAGCTACGAGCAGTACTTC.

V is TRBV11-2 and J is TRBJ2-1; 7 bases agree with TRBD1. V was clipped by 1 base and J by 3 bases; unmatched bases: 6. Germline V gives CDR1 SGHAT, CDR2 FQNNGV. The CDR3 totals 16 residues. The CDR3, as DNA: TGTGCCAGCAGCTTAGTGGGCAGGGGGTACTACAATGAGCAGTTCTTC. Translated, it gives CASSLVGRGYYNEQFF.